These T cell receptor beta chains were read from a single sample in a study of T cell responses to AZD1222 COVID-19 vaccine. Here immunoSEQ multiplex PCR was the method, and the copy in TCRdb shows in-frame clones only, minus some. This table holds about 79,000 clones, roughly nine tenths found once. Sequencing was performed on peripheral blood, taken 28 days after the second AZD1222 dose. These TCRs come from an adult who received the AZD1222 COVID-19 vaccine. CDR3s include the opening cysteine and the closing phenylalanine or tryptophan. A D gene is named only where the DNA matches it firmly. Expanded clones are given a class, and other clones once, few, many or no size at all.

>.|13|TRBJ1-4|TRBV5-4|.
CASSLRGNEKLFF
TGTGCCAGCAGCTTGAGGGGTAATGAAAAACTGTTTTTT
>.|14|TRBJ1-2|TRBV9|.
CASSVEAQHKGYTF
TGTGCCAGCAGCGTAGAGGCTCAACATAAGGGCTACACCTTC
>.|13|TRBJ1-5|TRBV28|.
CASGGARSQPQHF
TGTGCCAGCGGCGGGGCGCGAAGTCAGCCCCAGCATTTT
>.|11|TRBJ1-3|TRBV30|.
CAWSVQNTIYF
TGTGCCTGGAGTGTACAAAACACCATATATTTT
>.|11|TRBJ2-1|TRBV6-5|.
CASRKTGRQFF
TGTGCCAGCAGAAAAACCGGGCGGCAGTTCTTC
>.|20|TRBJ2-7|TRBV6-2/TRBV6-3|TRBD1
CASSYSSMVVGDRGSYEQYF
TGTGCCAGCAGTTACTCTTCGATGGTTGTTGGGGACAGGGGGTCCTACGAGCAGTACTTC
>.|14|TRBJ2-6|TRBV19|.
CASNHGSGANVLTF
TGTGCCAGTAATCATGGCTCTGGGGCCAACGTCCTGACTTTC
>.|16|TRBJ2-7|TRBV5-1|.
CASSLQGGLRSYEQYF
TGCGCCAGCAGCTTGCAGGGGGGCCTTCGATCCTACGAGCAGTACTTC
>.|14|TRBJ1-1|TRBV19|.
CATSHRAGVTEAFF
TGTGCCACTTCACACAGGGCCGGCGTCACTGAAGCTTTCTTT
>.|13|TRBJ2-5|TRBV18|.
CASSPQADETQYF
TGTGCCAGCTCACCGCAGGCCGATGAGACCCAGTACTTC
>once|18|TRBJ1-5|TRBV7-2|TRBD1
CASSLASQGQRRGQPQHF
TGTGCCAGCAGCTTAGCTTCACAGGGGCAGAGAAGGGGACAGCCCCAGCATTTT
>.|14|TRBJ2-7|TRBV19|TRBD1
CASSYGTGGYEQYF
TGTGCCAGTAGTTACGGGACAGGCGGCTACGAGCAGTACTTC
>.|14|TRBJ1-1|TRBV19|.
CASSTGTGSTEAFF
TGTGCCAGTAGTACAGGGACGGGGAGCACTGAAGCTTTCTTT
>.|16|TRBJ2-7|TRBV4-1|.
CASSQTSSDRYYEQYF
TGCGCCAGCAGCCAAACCAGTTCCGACCGATACTACGAGCAGTACTTC
>.|14|TRBJ2-7|TRBV10-3|TRBD1
CAIRGQAVLYEQYF
TGTGCCATCAGGGGACAGGCGGTGCTCTACGAGCAGTACTTC
>.|16|TRBJ2-3|TRBV5-1|TRBD2
CASSLWPSGSADTQYF
TGCGCCAGCAGCTTGTGGCCTAGCGGGAGCGCAGATACGCAGTATTTT
>.|14|TRBJ2-3|TRBV5-1|TRBD2
CASREGGDADTQYF
TGCGCCAGCAGAGAGGGAGGGGATGCAGATACGCAGTATTTT
>.|18|TRBJ1-1|TRBV15|.
CATSRDPRDPESETEAFF
TGTGCCACCAGCAGAGATCCCCGCGACCCGGAAAGTGAGACTGAAGCTTTCTTT
>.|16|TRBJ2-1|TRBV7-9|TRBD2
CASSFVLAGAYNEQFF
TGTGCCAGCAGCTTCGTCCTAGCGGGAGCCTACAATGAGCAGTTCTTC
>.|15|TRBJ2-5|TRBV28|TRBD2
CASRPGLAGVETQYF
TGTGCCAGCAGGCCGGGACTAGCGGGAGTAGAGACCCAGTACTTC
>.|16|TRBJ1-2|TRBV10-3|.
CAISERPAGDMDGYTF
TGTGCCATCAGTGAGAGACCCGCAGGGGATATGGATGGCTACACCTTC
>once|12|TRBJ2-7|TRBV7-8|.
CASSYLRGEQYF
TGTGCCAGCAGCTACTTACGGGGCGAGCAGTACTTC
>.|17|TRBJ2-4|TRBV19|TRBD2
CASRDGLAGGAKNIQYF
TGTGCCAGTAGGGACGGACTAGCGGGAGGCGCCAAAAACATTCAGTACTTC
>.|15|TRBJ2-7|TRBV11-3|TRBD1
CASSLLGQGTYEQYF
TGTGCCAGCAGCTTATTGGGACAGGGTACCTACGAGCAGTACTTC
>.|14|TRBJ1-3|TRBV19|.
CASSRQPSGNTIYF
TGTGCCAGTAGTAGGCAGCCCTCTGGAAACACCATATATTTT
>.|13|TRBJ2-1|TRBV6-5|TRBD2
CASRGSGRDEQFF
TGTGCCAGCAGGGGAAGCGGGAGGGATGAGCAGTTCTTC
>.|11|TRBJ1-1|TRBV2|.
CASSLVGEAFF
TGTGCCAGCAGTCTGGTAGGAGAAGCTTTCTTT
>.|16|TRBJ2-2|TRBV6-2/TRBV6-3|.
CASSYPPRRNTGELFF
TGTGCCAGCAGTTACCCCCCTCGACGGAACACCGGGGAGCTGTTTTTT
>.|16|TRBJ2-5|TRBV5-6|.
CASSFNYQPSQETQYF
TGTGCCAGCAGCTTTAACTACCAACCCTCCCAAGAGACCCAGTACTTC
>.|15|TRBJ2-2|TRBV7-3|TRBD2
CASSPIEAVAGTLFF
TGTGCCAGCAGCCCAATAGAGGCGGTAGCGGGAACGCTGTTTTTT
>.|13|TRBJ1-3|TRBV19|TRBD1
CASNDRGGNTIYF
TGTGCCAGTAATGACAGGGGTGGAAACACCATATATTTT
>.|15|TRBJ1-1|TRBV7-9|.
CASSLAVGTNTEAFF
TGTGCCAGCAGCTTAGCGGTAGGAACGAACACTGAAGCTTTCTTT
>.|13|TRBJ1-2|TRBV6-5|TRBD1
CASRDRGTYGYTF
TGTGCCAGCCGGGACAGGGGTACCTATGGCTACACCTTC
>once|15|TRBJ2-7|TRBV11-1|TRBD2
CASSSLAGVFDEQYF
TGTGCCAGCAGCTCGCTAGCGGGAGTTTTCGACGAGCAGTACTTC
>few|14|TRBJ1-5|TRBV5-5|.
CASSLLGGNQPQHF
TGTGCCAGCAGTCTGCTGGGGGGCAATCAGCCCCAGCATTTT
>.|15|TRBJ2-2|TRBV3-1/TRBV3-2|.
CASSWGLLPPGELFF
TGTGCCAGCAGCTGGGGACTCCTTCCACCGGGGGAGCTGTTTTTT
>.|15|TRBJ1-2|TRBV27|TRBD1
CASSERTGADYGYTF
TGTGCCAGCAGTGAAAGGACAGGGGCGGACTATGGCTACACCTTC
>once|12|TRBJ2-1|TRBV5-5|.
CASSPLRDEQFF
TGTGCCAGCAGTCCCCTCCGGGATGAGCAGTTCTTC
>.|14|TRBJ2-1|TRBV18|.
CASSGGAENNEQFF
TGTGCCAGCTCTGGCGGAGCGGAGAACAATGAGCAGTTCTTC
>.|12|TRBJ2-3|TRBV7-9|.
CASSSLGDTQYF
TGTGCCAGCAGCTCTCTCGGAGATACGCAGTATTTT
>.|16|TRBJ2-7|TRBV18|TRBD1
CASSPYDRGLGYEQYF
TGTGCCAGCTCACCATACGACAGGGGGTTAGGGTACGAGCAGTACTTC
>.|16|TRBJ1-2|TRBV2|TRBD1
CASSSNRIQGERSYTF
TGTGCCAGCAGCTCCAACCGTATACAGGGGGAGAGAAGCTACACCTTC